This passage covers 5 T cell receptor beta chains from one sample sequenced in a study of T cell changes during pregnancy in multiple sclerosis. Profiling relied on immunoSEQ multiplex PCR, and the TCRdb table lists in-frame clones only, not all of them. Seen here are 55,000 to 80,000 clones, less than 95% observed once, and the top ten hold 0.45% to 0.7%. The sequencing here drew on peripheral blood, taken in the third trimester of pregnancy. Receptors were obtained from a female donor with multiple sclerosis, enrolled in a pregnancy study.

The rearrangement links TRBV7-9 to TRBJ1-2; D unclear. CDR1 is SEHNR and CDR2 is FQNEAQ in the germline V gene (reference sequence). The V end was cut by 5 bases, the J end by 7 bases, with 14 bases between. There are 13 residues in the CDR3. DNA for the CDR3: TGTGCCAGCAGCCGGATTTTGGAGGGTGGCTACACCTTC. Translated: CASSRILEGGYTF.

The chain carries TRBV6-1 and TRBJ1-1, with D unclear. CDR1 is MNHNS and CDR2 is SASEGT in the germline V gene. CDR3 length equals 15 residues. V dropped 1 base and J dropped 4 bases, with 13 bases sitting between them. In DNA, the CDR3 is TGTGCCAGCAGTGAAGATTCTCTTCTCAGCACTGAAGCTTTCTTT. It codes for CASSEDSLLSTEAFF.

The rearrangement uses TRBV19 and TRBJ1-6, with TRBD1 matching 7 bases. CDR3 length: 14 amino acids. Germline assignment: CDR1 LNHDA and CDR2 SQIVND (reference sequence). Trimming took 6 bases from V and 8 from J; bases not matched to a gene: 7. This chain's CDR3 is CASRRDRGHSPLHF. The DNA of the CDR3 is TGTGCCAGTAGGAGGGACAGAGGCCATTCACCCCTCCACTTT.

This chain connects TRBV15 to TRBJ1-1; a weak D match, TRBD1 (6 bases). The CDR3 totals 17 residues. V lost 6 bases to trimming and J lost 8 bases, with 28 bases between them. Per the germline V gene, CDR1 is LNHNV and CDR2 is YYDKDF (reference sequence). The CDR3: CATSPPQAGDRKAEAFF. In DNA, the CDR3 is TGTGCCACCAGTCCTCCCCAGGCAGGGGATCGTAAGGCCGAAGCTTTCTTT. The variable domain in full, with the rest retrieved from reference TRBV15 and TRBJ1-1, is DAMVIQNPRYQVTQFGKPVTLSCSQTLNHNVMYWYQQKSSQAPKLLFHYYDKDFNNEADTPDNFQSRRPNTSFCFLDIRSPGLGDTAMYLCATSPPQAGDRKAEAFFGQGTRLTVV.

The CDR3 DNA sequence: TGTGCCACCGGACAGACCTACGAGCAGTACTTC. Residues: CATGQTYEQYF. The chain joins TRBV19 to TRBJ2-7, with D possibly being TRBD1 (6 bases). Trimming stripped 10 bases from V and 2 bases from J, with 9 bases between. CDR1 is LNHDA and CDR2 is SQIVND in the germline V gene (reference sequence). This CDR3 comprises 11 residues. Full variable domain (missing parts from reference TRBV19 and TRBJ2-7): DGGITQSPKYLFRKEGQNVTLSCEQNLNHDAMYWYRQDPGQGLRLIYYSQIVNDFQKGDIAEGYSVSREKKESFPLTVTSAQKNPTAFYLCATGQTYEQYFGPGTRLTVT.